This TCR beta chain was retrieved from a study of CD8+CD57+ T cells in acquired aplastic anemia. Unmatched junction bases numbered 3, after V lost 3 bases and J lost 3 bases. This CDR3 is 14 amino acids long. CDR3 and TCR beta VDJ profiling relied on a genomic DNA template. MiXCR, applied by TCRdb to the reads, yields one record per CDR3 protein. The data show 400,000 to 450,000 distinct CDR3 sequences, approximately 70% seen once. This clonotype was counted at least ten times. The sample consisted of sorted CD4+, CD8+, or CD8+CD57+ T cells (not recorded which) from PBMCs. This sequence was found in a human donor in good health, serving as a control. This sequence joins TRBV12-3 or TRBV12-4 and TRBJ1-1; TRBD1 matches 8 bases. DNA of the CDR3: TGTGCCAGCAGTTTTGACAGGGGCGACACTGAAGCTTTCTTT. Translating gives CASSFDRGDTEAFF.